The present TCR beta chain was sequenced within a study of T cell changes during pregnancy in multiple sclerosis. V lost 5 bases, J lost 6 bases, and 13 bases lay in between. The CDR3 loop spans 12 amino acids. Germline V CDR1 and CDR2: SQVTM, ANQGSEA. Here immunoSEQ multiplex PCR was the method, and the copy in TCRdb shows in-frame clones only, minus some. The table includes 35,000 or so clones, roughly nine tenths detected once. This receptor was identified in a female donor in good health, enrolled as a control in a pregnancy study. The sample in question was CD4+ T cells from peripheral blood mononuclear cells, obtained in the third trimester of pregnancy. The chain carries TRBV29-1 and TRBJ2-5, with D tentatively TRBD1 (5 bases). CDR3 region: CSVIRGKQTQYF. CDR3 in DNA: TGCAGCGTTATTAGGGGAAAACAGACCCAGTACTTC.